The 15 T cell receptor beta chains given below trace back to one sample, sequenced in a study of cytomegalovirus exposure and HLA in healthy donors. PCR amplification relied on 60 Vbeta primers (plus 13 Jbeta primers). The protocol was immunoSEQ multiplex PCR, while the TCRdb copy is restricted to in-frame clones and leaves out a portion. The sample has 110,000 or so clones, roughly 70% seen once. Material: PBMCs. These receptors originate from a man in his forties in good health and CMV-seronegative.

The chain uses TRBV18 and TRBJ2-7; TRBD1 agrees at 7 bases. J lost 2 bases, V lost 3 bases, and 4 bases had no gene match. CDR1 and CDR2 (germline): KGHSH, LQKENI. CDR3 size: 14 residues. The CDR3 loop reads CASSPDRATYEQYF. The CDR3 DNA sequence: TGTGCCAGCTCACCCGACAGGGCCACCTACGAGCAGTACTTC. Full variable domain (rest looked up from reference TRBV18 and TRBJ2-7): NAGVMQNPRHLVRRRGQEARLRCSPMKGHSHVYWYRQLPEEGLKFMVYLQKENIIDESGMPKERFSAEFPKEGPSILRIQQVVRGDSAAYFCASSPDRATYEQYFGPGTRLTVT.

The chain carries TRBV19 and TRBJ1-5; 9 nucleotides match TRBD1. Germline values: CDR1 LNHDA, CDR2 SQIVND (reference sequence). V gave up 4 bases and J gave up 6 bases; unmatched junction bases: 10. This CDR3 contains 16 residues. The CDR3 loop is CASSTRPGQGGQPQHF. The CDR3 region has the DNA TGTGCCAGTAGTACCCGGCCGGGACAGGGTGGTCAGCCCCAGCATTTT.

This clone occurred a few times. The chain recombines TRBV10-2 with TRBJ2-5, with a weak D call TRBD1 (6 bases). The germline gives CDR1 WSHSY, CDR2 SAAADI. This CDR3 has 13 amino acids. V dropped 3 bases and J dropped 7 bases, with 12 bases sitting between them. In DNA form, the CDR3 reads TGCGCCAGCAGTGAAGACAGGTGGGGGACCCAGTACTTC. Its protein is CASSEDRWGTQYF.

The V call is TRBV6-6, the J call TRBJ2-3; 9 nucleotides match TRBD2. The germline gives CDR1 MNHNY, CDR2 SVGAGI (reference sequence). The J segment lost 4 bases and the V segment lost 8 bases, leaving 7 bases of the junction unmatched. The length of the CDR3 is 14 residues. The CDR3 is CASWRGGRADTQYF. DNA for the CDR3: TGTGCCAGCTGGCGGGGGGGCCGCGCAGATACGCAGTATTTT.

This clone turned up a few times. This chain links TRBV7-2 with TRBJ2-7, with TRBD2 matching 12 bases. This CDR3 region has 17 residues. Looked up from germline, CDR1 is SGHTA and CDR2 is FQGNSA. V lost 5 bases to trimming and J lost 0 bases; unmatched junction nucleotides: 8. The CDR3 bases are TGTGCCAGCAGCCTAAGACTAGCGGGGGCCCTCTCCTACGAGCAGTACTTC. It encodes CASSLRLAGALSYEQYF. The variable domain in full, completed from reference TRBV7-2 and TRBJ2-7, reads GAGVSQSPSNKVTEKGKDVELRCDPISGHTALYWYRQSLGQGLEFLIYFQGNSAPDKSGLPSDRFSAERTGGSVSTLTIQRTQQEDSAVYLCASSLRLAGALSYEQYFGPGTRLTVT.

V and J are TRBV9 and TRBJ1-1; 8 bases agree with TRBD1. The V gene end was trimmed by 0 bases and the J gene end by 5 bases; junction bases not matched to a gene: 6. This CDR3 comprises 15 residues. CDR1 and CDR2 from the germline V gene are SGDLS and YYNGEE. This chain's CDR3 is CASSVGSGGGTEAFF. The CDR3 DNA reads as TGTGCCAGCAGCGTAGGGTCAGGGGGCGGGACTGAAGCTTTCTTT.

This clone has a single count. J is TRBJ1-4 and V is TRBV6-5, with 7 bases lining up with TRBD1. The CDR3 loop spans 14 amino acids. J was trimmed by 8 bases and V by 5 bases; bases with no gene match: 8. Germline assignment: CDR1 MNHEY and CDR2 SVGAGI. CDR3: CASSPGTVGEKLFF. Written as DNA, the CDR3 is TGTGCCAGCAGTCCCGGGACAGTTGGGGAAAAACTGTTTTTT.

DNA for the CDR3: TGTGCCAGCAGCTTGGCGGGGGCAACTAATGAAAAACTGTTTTTT. Amino acids: CASSLAGATNEKLFF. The chain couples TRBV5-6 to TRBJ1-4; possibly TRBD1 for D (5 bases). Trimming took off 0 bases at V and 0 bases at J, with 6 bases between the two ends. The germline CDR1 and CDR2 sequences are SGHDT and YYEEEE. CDR3 length: 15 amino acids.

The rearrangement links TRBV10-3 to TRBJ2-2; TRBD1 might be the D (6 bases). Germline V gene sequence: CDR1 ENHRY, CDR2 SYGVKD. The CDR3 sequence is 15 residues long. Trimming shortened V by 6 bases and J by 1 base, and 12 bases separated the two germline ends. For the CDR3, the DNA is TGTGCCATCAGCCCTACGACAGGGAACACCGGGGAGCTGTTTTTT. Protein product: CAISPTTGNTGELFF.

This chain uses TRBV1 with TRBJ2-7; the table's D call of TRBD2 was not tested on the DNA. TRBV1 is a listed pseudogene. The CDR3 has 15 residues. The CDR3 DNA reads as TGCACCAGCAGCCTCCGGCTAGCGGGAGGGTACGAGCAGTACTTC. This translates into CTSSLRLAGGYEQYF.

The rearrangement joins TRBV14 to TRBJ1-1, with 9 positions matching TRBD1. The CDR3 is 16 amino acids. Germline V gene lookup returns CDR1 SGHDN and CDR2 FVKESK. V gave up 3 bases and J gave up 4 bases; unmatched junction bases: 9. CDR3 in DNA: TGTGCCAGCAGCCATCGAAGGACAGGGGCGGGCACTGAAGCTTTCTTT. This gives the protein CASSHRRTGAGTEAFF.

The chain carries TRBV10-3 and TRBJ1-2; possibly TRBD1 for D (6 bases). The CDR3 covers 13 residues. CDR1 is ENHRY and CDR2 is SYGVKD in the germline V gene. Trimming left V 7 bases short and J 7 bases short, with 16 bases between. The CDR3 here is CAIKGGARFGYTF. DNA for the CDR3: TGTGCCATCAAGGGGGGGGCCCGCTTTGGCTACACCTTC.

J is TRBJ2-7 and V is TRBV7-9; 8 bases fit TRBD1. V trimming: 4 bases; J trimming: 5 bases; junction bases outside the gene matches: 10. The germline V gene has CDR1 SEHNR and CDR2 FQNEAQ (reference sequence). The CDR3 consists of 15 residues. The CDR3, as DNA: TGTGCCAGCAGCTCCCTGGACAGGGCTCGGGACGAGCAGTACTTC. Its translation: CASSSLDRARDEQYF. Complete variable domain (other parts from reference TRBV7-9 and TRBJ2-7): DTGVSQNPRHKITKRGQNVTFRCDPISEHNRLYWYRQTLGQGPEFLTYFQNEAQLEKSRLLSDRFSAERPKGSFSTLEIQRTEQGDSAMYLCASSSLDRARDEQYFGPGTRLTVT.

V gene TRBV28 combines with J gene TRBJ1-4, with D uncertain. The CDR3 totals 11 residues. V dropped 8 bases and J dropped 14 bases, with 15 bases sitting between them. Per the germline V gene, CDR1 is MDHEN and CDR2 is SYDVKM. Here the CDR3 reads CASGPYLGLFF. CDR3 sequence (DNA): TGTGCCAGCGGGCCTTACTTAGGCCTGTTTTTT.

This clone was observed once. V usage is TRBV11-2 and J usage is TRBJ2-7; possibly TRBD2 for D (5 bases). The V gene lost 4 bases and the J gene lost 0 bases, with 13 bases spanning the gap. CDR1 is SGHAT, CDR2 FQNNGV, per germline. This CDR3 region has 15 residues. In DNA, the CDR3 is TGTGCCAGCAGCTCCGCTAGCAGACTCTCCTACGAGCAGTACTTC. It specifies CASSSASRLSYEQYF.